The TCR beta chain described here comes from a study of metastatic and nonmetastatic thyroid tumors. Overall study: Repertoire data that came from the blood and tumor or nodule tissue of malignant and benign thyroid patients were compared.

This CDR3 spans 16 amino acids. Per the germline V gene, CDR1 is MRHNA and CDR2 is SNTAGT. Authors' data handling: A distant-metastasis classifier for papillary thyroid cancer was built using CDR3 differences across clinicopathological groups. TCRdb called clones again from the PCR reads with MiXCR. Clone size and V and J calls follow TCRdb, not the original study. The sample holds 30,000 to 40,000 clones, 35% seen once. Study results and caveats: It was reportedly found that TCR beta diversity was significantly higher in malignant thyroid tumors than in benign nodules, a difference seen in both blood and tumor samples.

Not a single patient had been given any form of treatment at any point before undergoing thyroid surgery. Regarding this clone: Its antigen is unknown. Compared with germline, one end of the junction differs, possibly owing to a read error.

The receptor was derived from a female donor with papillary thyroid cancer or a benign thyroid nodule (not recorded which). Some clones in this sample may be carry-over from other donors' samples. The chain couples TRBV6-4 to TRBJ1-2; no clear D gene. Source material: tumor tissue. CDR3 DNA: TGCCTCCCATCCTCCGGGCGGATCAAAGACCATTATGGCTACACCTTC. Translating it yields CLPSSGRIKDHYGYTF.